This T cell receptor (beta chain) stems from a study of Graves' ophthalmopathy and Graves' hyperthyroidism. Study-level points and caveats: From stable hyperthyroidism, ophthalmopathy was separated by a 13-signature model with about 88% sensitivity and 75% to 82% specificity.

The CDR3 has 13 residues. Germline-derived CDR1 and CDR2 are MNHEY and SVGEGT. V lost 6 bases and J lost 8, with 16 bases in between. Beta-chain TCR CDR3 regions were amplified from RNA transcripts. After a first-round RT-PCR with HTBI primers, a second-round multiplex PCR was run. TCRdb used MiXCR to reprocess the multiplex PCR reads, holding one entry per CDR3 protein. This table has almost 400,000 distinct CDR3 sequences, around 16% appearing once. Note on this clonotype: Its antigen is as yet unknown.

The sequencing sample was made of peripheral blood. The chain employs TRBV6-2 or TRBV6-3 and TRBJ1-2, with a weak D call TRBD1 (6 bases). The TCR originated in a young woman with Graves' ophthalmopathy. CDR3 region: CASSPPTGNGYTF. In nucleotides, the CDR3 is TGTGCCAGCAGCCCTCCTACAGGGAACGGCTACACCTTC.